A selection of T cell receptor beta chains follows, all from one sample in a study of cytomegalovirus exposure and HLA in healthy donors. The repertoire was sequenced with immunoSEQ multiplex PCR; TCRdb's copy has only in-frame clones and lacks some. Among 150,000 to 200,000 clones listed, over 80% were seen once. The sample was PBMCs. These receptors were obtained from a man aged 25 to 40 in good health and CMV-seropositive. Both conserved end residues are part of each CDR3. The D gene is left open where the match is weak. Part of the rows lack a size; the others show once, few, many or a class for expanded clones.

CDR3nt: TGTGCCAGCAGTGAAAGGGGGTCGGGGGGGAGGTACGAGCAGTACTTC
CDR3aa: CASSERGSGGRYEQYF
v_gene: TRBV6-1
j_gene: TRBJ2-7
d_gene: TRBD2
abundance: NA

CDR3nt: TGTGCCAGCAGTTACCAGGGGGCCTACAATGAGCAGTTCTTC
CDR3aa: CASSYQGAYNEQFF
v_gene: TRBV6-5
j_gene: TRBJ2-1
d_gene: TRBD1
abundance: once

CDR3nt: TGTGCCAGCAGCGTGGGGGGACTAGCCTTCAATGAGCAGTTCTTC
CDR3aa: CASSVGGLAFNEQFF
v_gene: TRBV9
j_gene: TRBJ2-1
d_gene: TRBD2
abundance: NA

CDR3nt: TGTGCCAGCAGTGACGGCAGGGGAAAAGGTGGCTACACCTTC
CDR3aa: CASSDGRGKGGYTF
v_gene: TRBV6-4
j_gene: TRBJ1-2
d_gene: NA
abundance: NA

CDR3nt: TGTGCCAGCAGTTACTTGGCAGGCCAGTCACCCCTCCACTTT
CDR3aa: CASSYLAGQSPLHF
v_gene: TRBV6-5
j_gene: TRBJ1-6
d_gene: NA
abundance: few

CDR3nt: TGCGCCAGCAGCCAAGAGAGCAGGGAAGATGAGCAGTTCTTC
CDR3aa: CASSQESREDEQFF
v_gene: TRBV4-1
j_gene: TRBJ2-1
d_gene: NA
abundance: once

CDR3nt: TGTGCCTGGACCCTACCCGGCGGCGGCTACTACGAGCAGTACTTC
CDR3aa: CAWTLPGGGYYEQYF
v_gene: TRBV30
j_gene: TRBJ2-7
d_gene: NA
abundance: once

CDR3nt: TGCGCCAGCAGGCTGGGCCTAGCGGGGGCCCCTGGGCATGAGCAGTTCTTC
CDR3aa: CASRLGLAGAPGHEQFF
v_gene: TRBV10-1
j_gene: TRBJ2-1
d_gene: TRBD2
abundance: NA

CDR3nt: TGCGCCAGCAGCCACCGACTAGCGGGGGGGCTAAGTGGGGAGCTGTTTTTT
CDR3aa: CASSHRLAGGLSGELFF
v_gene: TRBV4-3
j_gene: TRBJ2-2
d_gene: TRBD2
abundance: NA

CDR3nt: TGCGCCAGCAGCCAAGAATGGGGCAGGTCCTCCTACGAGCAGTACTTC
CDR3aa: CASSQEWGRSSYEQYF
v_gene: TRBV4-3
j_gene: TRBJ2-7
d_gene: NA
abundance: NA

CDR3nt: TGTGCCAGCAGCTTAGTTGGGCGGGGGGGCGACGAGCAGTACTTC
CDR3aa: CASSLVGRGGDEQYF
v_gene: TRBV7-2
j_gene: TRBJ2-7
d_gene: TRBD2
abundance: many